This T cell receptor beta chain was observed in a study of control samples from healthy donors and cancer patients. The V end lost 4 bases, the J end lost 3 bases, and 1 base lay between the germline ends. Germline CDR1 is MDHEN and CDR2 is SYDVKM. CDR3 length equals 10 residues. This clone was seen a single time. The protocol was immunoSEQ multiplex PCR, while the TCRdb copy is restricted to in-frame clones and leaves out a portion. The sample lists 97,000 or so clones; 92% were seen once. Sequenced: blood. The J gene is TRBJ2-7, the V gene TRBV28; no reliable D call. This sequence was found in a woman in her late teens or twenties in good health. The CDR3 coding sequence is TGTGCCAGCAGTTACTACGAGCAGTACTTC. Translated: CASSYYEQYF.